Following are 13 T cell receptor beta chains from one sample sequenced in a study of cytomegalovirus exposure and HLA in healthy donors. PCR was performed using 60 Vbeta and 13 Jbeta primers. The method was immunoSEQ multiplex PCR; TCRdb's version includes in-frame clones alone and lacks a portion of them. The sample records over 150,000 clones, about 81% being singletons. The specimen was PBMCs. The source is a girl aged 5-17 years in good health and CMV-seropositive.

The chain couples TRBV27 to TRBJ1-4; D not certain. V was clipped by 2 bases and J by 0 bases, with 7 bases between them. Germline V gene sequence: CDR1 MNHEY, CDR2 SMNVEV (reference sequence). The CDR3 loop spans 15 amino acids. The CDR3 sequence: CASSLMGATNEKLFF. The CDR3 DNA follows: TGTGCCAGCAGTTTAATGGGAGCAACTAATGAAAAACTGTTTTTT.

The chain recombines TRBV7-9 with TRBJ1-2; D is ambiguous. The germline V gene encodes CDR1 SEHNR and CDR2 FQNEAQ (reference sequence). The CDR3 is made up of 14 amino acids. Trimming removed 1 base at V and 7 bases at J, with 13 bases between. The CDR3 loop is CASSLGGLEGGYTF. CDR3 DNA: TGTGCCAGCAGCTTAGGCGGTCTGGAAGGTGGCTACACCTTC. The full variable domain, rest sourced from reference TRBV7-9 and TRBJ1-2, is DTGVSQNPRHKITKRGQNVTFRCDPISEHNRLYWYRQTLGQGPEFLTYFQNEAQLEKSRLLSDRFSAERPKGSFSTLEIQRTEQGDSAMYLCASSLGGLEGGYTFGSGTRLTVV.

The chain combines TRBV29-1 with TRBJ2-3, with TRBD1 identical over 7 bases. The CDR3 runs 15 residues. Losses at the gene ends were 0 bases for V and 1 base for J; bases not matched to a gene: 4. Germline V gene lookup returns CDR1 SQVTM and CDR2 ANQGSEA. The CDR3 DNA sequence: TGCAGCGTTGAAGATCCAGGACAGGGCACAGATACGCAGTATTTT. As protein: CSVEDPGQGTDTQYF.

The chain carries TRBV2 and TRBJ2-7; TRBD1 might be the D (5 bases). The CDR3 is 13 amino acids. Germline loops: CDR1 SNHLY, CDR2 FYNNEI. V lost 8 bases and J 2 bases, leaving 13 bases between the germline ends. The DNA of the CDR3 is TGTGCCAGCCAACAGGATCTTCCCTACGAGCAGTACTTC. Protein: CASQQDLPYEQYF. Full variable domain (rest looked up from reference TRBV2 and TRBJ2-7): EPEVTQTPSHQVTQMGQEVILRCVPISNHLYFYWYRQILGQKVEFLVSFYNNEISEKSEIFDDQFSVERPDGSNFTLKIRSTKLEDSAMYFCASQQDLPYEQYFGPGTRLTVT.

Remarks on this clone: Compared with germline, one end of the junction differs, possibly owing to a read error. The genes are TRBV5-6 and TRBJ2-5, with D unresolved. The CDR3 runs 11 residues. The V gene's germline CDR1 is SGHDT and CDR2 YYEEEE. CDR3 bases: TGTGCCAGCTCTAACCAAGAGGCCCAGTACTTC. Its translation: CASSNQEAQYF.

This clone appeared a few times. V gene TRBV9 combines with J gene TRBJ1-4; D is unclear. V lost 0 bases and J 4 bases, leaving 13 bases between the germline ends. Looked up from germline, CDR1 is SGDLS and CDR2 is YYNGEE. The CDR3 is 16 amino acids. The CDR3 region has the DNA TGTGCCAGCAGCGTAGGTCTCGCCAGGTTTAATGAAAAACTGTTTTTT. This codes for CASSVGLARFNEKLFF.

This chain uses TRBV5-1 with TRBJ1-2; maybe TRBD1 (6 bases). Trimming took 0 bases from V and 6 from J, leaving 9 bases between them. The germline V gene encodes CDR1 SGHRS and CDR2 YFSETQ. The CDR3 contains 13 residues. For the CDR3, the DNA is TGCGCCAGCAGCTTGGAGGGGGGGGATGGCTACACCTTC. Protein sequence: CASSLEGGDGYTF. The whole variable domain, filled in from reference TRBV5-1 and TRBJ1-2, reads KAGVTQTPRYLIKTRGQQVTLSCSPISGHRSVSWYQQTPGQGLQFLFEYFSETQRNKGNFPGRFSGRQFSNSRSEMNVSTLELGDSALYLCASSLEGGDGYTFGSGTRLTVV.

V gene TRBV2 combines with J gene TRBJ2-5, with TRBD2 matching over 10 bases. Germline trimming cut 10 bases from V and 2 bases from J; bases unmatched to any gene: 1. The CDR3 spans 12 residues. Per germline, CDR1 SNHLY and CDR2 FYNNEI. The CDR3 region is CAMTSGQETQYF. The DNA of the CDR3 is TGTGCCATGACTAGCGGGCAAGAGACCCAGTACTTC.

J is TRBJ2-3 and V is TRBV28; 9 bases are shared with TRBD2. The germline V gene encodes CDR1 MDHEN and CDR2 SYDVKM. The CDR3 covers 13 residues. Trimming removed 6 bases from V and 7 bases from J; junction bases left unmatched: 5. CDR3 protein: CASRPAGGNTQYF. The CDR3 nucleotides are TGTGCCAGCAGACCAGCGGGGGGCAATACGCAGTATTTT.

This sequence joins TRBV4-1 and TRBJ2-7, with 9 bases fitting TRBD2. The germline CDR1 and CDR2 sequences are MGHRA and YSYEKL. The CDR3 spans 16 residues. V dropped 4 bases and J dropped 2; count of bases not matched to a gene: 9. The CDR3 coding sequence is TGCGCCAGCAGCCCCCTTGGCGCGGGAGGGCCCTACGAGCAGTACTTC. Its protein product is CASSPLGAGGPYEQYF.

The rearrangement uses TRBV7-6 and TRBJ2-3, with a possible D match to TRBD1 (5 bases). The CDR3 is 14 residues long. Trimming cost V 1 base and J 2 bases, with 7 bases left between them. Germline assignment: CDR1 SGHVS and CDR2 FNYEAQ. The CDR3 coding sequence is TGTGCCAGCAGCTTAGACAGGTTCACAGATACGCAGTATTTT. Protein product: CASSLDRFTDTQYF.

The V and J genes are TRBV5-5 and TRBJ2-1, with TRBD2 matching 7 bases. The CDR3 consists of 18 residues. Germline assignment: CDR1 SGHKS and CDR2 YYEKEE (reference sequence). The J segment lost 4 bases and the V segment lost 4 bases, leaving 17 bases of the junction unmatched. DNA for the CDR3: TGTGCCAGCAGCCGATGGGGGTTGGGGGAGGGTGGTTACAATGAGCAGTTCTTC. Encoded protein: CASSRWGLGEGGYNEQFF.

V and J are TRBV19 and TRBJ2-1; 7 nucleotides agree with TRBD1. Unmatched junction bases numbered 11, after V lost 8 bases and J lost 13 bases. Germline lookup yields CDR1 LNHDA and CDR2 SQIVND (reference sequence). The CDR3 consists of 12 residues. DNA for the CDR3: TGTGCCAGTGCGGACAGGCGCCATTTCCAGTTCTTC. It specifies CASADRRHFQFF.